These 17 T cell receptor beta chains originate from one sample sequenced in a study of cytomegalovirus exposure and HLA in healthy donors. Primers included in the PCR were 60 Vbeta and 13 Jbeta primers. The repertoire was sequenced with immunoSEQ multiplex PCR; TCRdb's copy has only in-frame clones and lacks some. This sample's table has tens of thousands of clones. What was sequenced was PBMCs. These receptors were collected from a female donor in good health and CMV-seronegative.

The CDR3 protein is CASSVGVTGVSGAEAFF. The CDR3 region has the DNA TGTGCCAGCAGCGTAGGGGTGACAGGGGTTTCGGGCGCTGAAGCTTTCTTT. The chain employs TRBV9 and TRBJ1-1, with 8 bases matching TRBD1. Germline loops: CDR1 SGDLS, CDR2 YYNGEE. The CDR3 length is 17 residues. V was pared by 0 bases and J by 6 bases, with 13 bases of the junction left unmatched.

The chain uses TRBV6-4 and TRBJ1-1, with D unresolved. Trimming cost V 6 bases and J 7 bases, with 9 bases left between them. Germline V gene sequence: CDR1 MRHNA, CDR2 SNTAGT. This CDR3 region has 11 residues. In nucleotides, the CDR3 is TGTGCCAGCAGAAACGGAGATGAAGCTTTCTTT. The encoded protein is CASRNGDEAFF.

As for this clone: Different DNA sequences within this sample yield the same CDR3. The chain combines TRBV29-1 with TRBJ1-4; 7 bases are shared with TRBD1. Germline V gene lookup returns CDR1 SQVTM and CDR2 ANQGSEA. The CDR3 is 12 residues long. With V trimmed by 3 bases and J by 8 bases, 3 bases remained unmatched. The CDR3 reads CSVEQGEEKLFF. In nucleotides, the CDR3 is TGCAGCGTTGAGCAGGGGGAGGAAAAACTGTTTTTT.

The chain has TRBV7-9 and TRBJ1-1; no clear D gene. V lost 1 base to trimming and J lost 1 base, with 7 bases between them. Germline V gene sequence: CDR1 SEHNR, CDR2 FQNEAQ (reference sequence). This CDR3 is built from 14 residues. The CDR3 spells CASSLVGENTEAFF. CDR3 bases: TGTGCCAGCAGCTTAGTAGGAGAGAACACTGAAGCTTTCTTT.

This rearrangement joins TRBV29-1 to TRBJ1-1; D is undetermined. The V end lost 4 bases, the J end lost 9 bases, and 12 bases lay between the germline ends. The length of the CDR3 is 11 residues. Germline V gene data show CDR1 as SQVTM and CDR2 as ANQGSEA. For the CDR3, the DNA is TGCAGCGTTGCTACAGATGCGAAAGCTTTCTTT. Translating gives CSVATDAKAFF.

CDR3 protein: CASTRTGSAYEQYF. CDR3 nucleotides: TGTGCCAGCACCAGGACAGGGAGCGCCTACGAGCAGTACTTC. The chain combines TRBV27 with TRBJ2-7; TRBD1 matches 8 bases. This CDR3 contains 14 residues. V shed 7 bases and J 2 bases; nucleotides not matched to a gene: 7. The germline V gene encodes CDR1 MNHEY and CDR2 SMNVEV (reference sequence).

The V call is TRBV7-8, the J call TRBJ2-3; 12 positions match TRBD2. V lost 6 bases to trimming and J lost 4 bases; unmatched junction nucleotides: 8. The CDR3 is made up of 16 amino acids. CDR1 and CDR2 (germline): SGHVS, FQNEAQ. DNA for the CDR3: TGTGCCAGCAGTTTCGGACTAGCGGGGTTGTCAGATACGCAGTATTTT. Residues: CASSFGLAGLSDTQYF.

The chain recombines TRBV4-3 with TRBJ2-7; TRBD2 aligns across 7 bases. There are 14 residues in the CDR3. J gave up 3 bases and V 1 base, and 3 bases lay outside the gene matches. Per germline, CDR1 LGHNA and CDR2 YSLEER. The CDR3 bases are TGCGCCAGCAGCCAAGGACTAGCTGGCTACGAGCAGTACTTC. This sequence encodes CASSQGLAGYEQYF.

The chain joins TRBV6-5 to TRBJ1-2; weak D call: TRBD1 (5 bases). V lost 6 bases and J 3 bases, leaving 17 bases between the germline ends. CDR1 and CDR2 from the germline V gene are MNHEY and SVGAGI. The length of the CDR3 is 15 residues. The CDR3 sequence: CASSPSRIRDYGYTF. Here the CDR3 DNA reads TGTGCCAGCAGCCCATCCCGGATCAGGGACTATGGCTACACCTTC.

CDR3 DNA sequence: TGTGCCTGGAGTGTAAAAAGCGGGACTAGAGTTTACGAGCAGTACTTC. It specifies CAWSVKSGTRVYEQYF. The rearrangement joins TRBV30 to TRBJ2-7; TRBD2 matches 8 bases. J gave up 4 bases and V 0 bases, and 11 bases lay outside the gene matches. Germline CDR1 GTSNPN, CDR2 SVGIG (reference sequence). CDR3 length equals 16 residues.

The rearrangement joins TRBV19 to TRBJ1-5; TRBD1 matches at 9 bases. The CDR3 loop spans 15 amino acids. Germline V lookup: CDR1 LNHDA, CDR2 SQIVND (reference sequence). The junction had 6 bases not matched to a gene; V was cut back by 7 bases and J by 2 bases. The CDR3 reads CASNNRGQGNQPQHF. The DNA of the CDR3 is TGTGCCAGTAATAACAGGGGGCAGGGCAATCAGCCCCAGCATTTT.

In DNA form, the CDR3 reads TGTGCCAGCAGTTCACCCCGGACAGGGCTGGATCAGCCCCAGCATTTT. It encodes CASSSPRTGLDQPQHF. The chain employs TRBV28 and TRBJ1-5, with 8 bases that match TRBD1. Germline lookup yields CDR1 MDHEN and CDR2 SYDVKM. V lost 4 bases and J lost 5; bases outside the gene matches: 10. CDR3 length: 16 residues.

The V call is TRBV5-6, the J call TRBJ2-7, with TRBD2 as a possible D gene (6 bases). The CDR3 length is 15 residues. Trimming stripped 2 bases from V and 2 bases from J, with 14 bases between. Germline assignment: CDR1 SGHDT and CDR2 YYEEEE. The CDR3 DNA sequence: TGTGCCAGCAGCTTTCGAGCGGGCTTACCCTACGAGCAGTACTTC. This gives the protein CASSFRAGLPYEQYF.

The V call is TRBV5-8, the J call TRBJ2-7, with 11 bases fitting TRBD1. This CDR3 has 13 amino acids. Germline CDR1 reads SGHTS; CDR2 reads YDEGEE. J gave up 6 bases and V 3 bases, and 2 bases lay outside the gene matches. Written as DNA, the CDR3 is TGTGCCAGCAGCTGGGGACAGGGGGGCGAGCAGTACTTC. The encoded protein is CASSWGQGGEQYF.

The gene calls are TRBV19 and TRBJ1-2, with 8 bases lining up with TRBD1. The germline V gene has CDR1 LNHDA and CDR2 SQIVND (reference sequence). The V segment lost 8 bases and the J segment 3 bases; nucleotides outside the gene matches: 11. CDR3 size: 15 residues. Written as DNA, the CDR3 is TGTGCCAGTGTAGGGCAGGGGGCAAAAGACTATGGCTACACCTTC. Protein product: CASVGQGAKDYGYTF.

This rearrangement joins TRBV5-1 to TRBJ2-1; D is possibly TRBD1 (6 bases). V was trimmed by 5 bases and J by 3 bases, leaving 15 bases between them. The CDR3 sequence is 15 residues long. From germline, CDR1 is SGHRS and CDR2 YFSETQ. CDR3 loop: CASRLTGTHYNEQFF. CDR3 nucleotides: TGCGCCAGCAGATTGACCGGGACACACTACAATGAGCAGTTCTTC.

This chain uses TRBV4-2 with TRBJ2-7; D gene unclear. The CDR3 has 13 residues. Germline values: CDR1 LGHNA, CDR2 YNFKEQ. Trimming stripped 3 bases from V and 3 bases from J, with 9 bases between. The CDR3 sequence is CASSQYLYYEQYF. DNA of the CDR3: TGTGCCAGCAGCCAGTATCTATACTACGAGCAGTACTTC.